This T cell receptor beta chain originates from a study of T cells in Graves' hyperthyroidism and ophthalmopathy. Whole-study findings and limits: The majority of expanded thyroid clonotypes above 0.001 also appeared in blood.

This clonotype was observed many times. Its specificity is not known. Amplification targeted TCR beta CDR3 regions from RNA transcripts. Primed by the HTBI set, a first-round RT-PCR was run on the TCR CDR3. TCRdb re-analysed the multiplex PCR reads in MiXCR, keeping a single row per CDR3 protein. The sample lists roughly 500,000 distinct CDR3 sequences, 46% occurring once. This CDR3 comprises 18 residues. After removal of 0 bases from V and 0 bases from J, the junction contained 5 bases not matched to a gene. CDR1 and CDR2 (germline): SGHRS, YFSETQ. The sample comprised peripheral blood or thyroid tissue (not recorded which). The clonotype comes from an adult woman with Graves' disease, either hyperthyroidism or ophthalmopathy (not recorded which). This chain links TRBV5-1 with TRBJ2-6; 8 bases agree with TRBD1. The CDR3 loop is CASSLVLTGASGANVLTF. In DNA form, the CDR3 reads TGCGCCAGCAGCTTGGTTTTGACAGGGGCCTCTGGGGCCAACGTCCTGACTTTC.